One and the same sample provided the 2 T cell receptor beta chains below, sequenced in a study of T cells in Graves' hyperthyroidism and ophthalmopathy (dated by TCRdb to the late 2010s). Library creation used multiplex PCR. Sequencer: Illumina HiSeq 2000. TCR beta CDR3 regions were amplified from RNA transcripts. For the first round of RT-PCR on the TCR CDR3, the HTBI primer set was used together with the Qiagen OneStep RT-PCR kit. TCRdb reran the public reads through fastp at Q25 and MiXCR, keeping productive beta chains. Merged by CDR3 protein, the rows form single entries marked with the most common genes and DNA. This sample gives around 700,000 distinct CDR3 sequences in total; around 20% of them show up just once. Roughly a sixth of the sample is in the top ten clones. Sequencing was performed on blood. These receptors were taken from a woman in her forties or fifties with Graves' hyperthyroidism that later progressed to Graves' ophthalmopathy.

This clonotype showed up many times. This sequence joins TRBV3-1 and TRBJ1-5; D gene uncertain. The germline V gene has CDR1 LGHDT and CDR2 YNNKEL (reference sequence). V lost 3 bases, J lost 7 bases, and 10 bases lay in between. The CDR3 spans 13 residues. This CDR3 is CASSQNQRQPQHF. Here the CDR3 DNA reads TGTGCCAGCAGCCAGAATCAACGGCAGCCCCAGCATTTT.

The chain is built from TRBV19 and TRBJ1-1; 7 nucleotides line up with TRBD1. V shed 6 bases, J shed 0 bases, and the junction held 7 bases outside the gene matches. CDR3 length: 15 residues. Germline V gene lookup returns CDR1 LNHDA and CDR2 SQIVND (reference sequence). The CDR3, as DNA: TGTGCCAGTAGCTATGGGGGACAGTTGAACACTGAAGCTTTCTTT. The encoded protein is CASSYGGQLNTEAFF.